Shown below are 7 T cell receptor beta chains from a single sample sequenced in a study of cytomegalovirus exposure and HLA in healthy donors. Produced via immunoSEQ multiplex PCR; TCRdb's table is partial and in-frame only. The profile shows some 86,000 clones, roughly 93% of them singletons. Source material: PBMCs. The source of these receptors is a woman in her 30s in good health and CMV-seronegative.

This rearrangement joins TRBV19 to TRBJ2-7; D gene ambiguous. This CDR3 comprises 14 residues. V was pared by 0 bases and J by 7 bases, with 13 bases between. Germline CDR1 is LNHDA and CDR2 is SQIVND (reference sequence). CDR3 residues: CASSIESGFAEQYF. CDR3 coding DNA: TGTGCCAGTAGTATAGAATCCGGTTTTGCGGAGCAGTACTTC. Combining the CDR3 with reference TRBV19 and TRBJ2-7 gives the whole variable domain DGGITQSPKYLFRKEGQNVTLSCEQNLNHDAMYWYRQDPGQGLRLIYYSQIVNDFQKGDIAEGYSVSREKKESFPLTVTSAQKNPTAFYLCASSIESGFAEQYFGPGTRLTVT.

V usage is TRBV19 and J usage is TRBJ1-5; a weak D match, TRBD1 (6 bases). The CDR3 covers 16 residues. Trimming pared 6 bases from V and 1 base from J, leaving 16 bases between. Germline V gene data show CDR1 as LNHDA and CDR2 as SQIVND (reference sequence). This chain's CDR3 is CASRIYQGLSNQPQHF. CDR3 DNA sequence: TGTGCCAGTAGGATATATCAGGGGCTCAGCAATCAGCCCCAGCATTTT.

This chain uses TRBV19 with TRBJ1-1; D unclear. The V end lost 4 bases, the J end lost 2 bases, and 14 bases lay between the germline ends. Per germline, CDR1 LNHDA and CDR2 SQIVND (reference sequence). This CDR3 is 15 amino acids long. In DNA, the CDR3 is TGTGCCAGTAGTAAGAACAGAGTATTAAACACTGAAGCTTTCTTT. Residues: CASSKNRVLNTEAFF.

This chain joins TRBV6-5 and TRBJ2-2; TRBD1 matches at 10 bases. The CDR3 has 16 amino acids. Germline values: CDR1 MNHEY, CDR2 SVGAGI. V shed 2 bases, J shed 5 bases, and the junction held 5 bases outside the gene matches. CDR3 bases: TGTGCCAGCAGTTACGCACCGGGACAGGGGACCGGGGAGCTGTTTTTT. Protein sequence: CASSYAPGQGTGELFF.

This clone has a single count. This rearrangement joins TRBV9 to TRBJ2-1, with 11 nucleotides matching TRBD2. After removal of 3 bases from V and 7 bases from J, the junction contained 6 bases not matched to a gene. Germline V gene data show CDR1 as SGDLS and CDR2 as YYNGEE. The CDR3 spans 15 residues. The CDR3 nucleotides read TGTGCCAGCAGCGCACTAGCGGGAGTGGGTAATGAGCAGTTCTTC. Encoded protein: CASSALAGVGNEQFF.

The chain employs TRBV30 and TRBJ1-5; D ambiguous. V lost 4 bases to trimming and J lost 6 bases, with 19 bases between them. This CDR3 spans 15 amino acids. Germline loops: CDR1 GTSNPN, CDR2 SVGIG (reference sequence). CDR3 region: CAWTPPAGASQPQHF. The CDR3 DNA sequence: TGTGCCTGGACCCCCCCCGCGGGTGCGAGTCAGCCCCAGCATTTT.

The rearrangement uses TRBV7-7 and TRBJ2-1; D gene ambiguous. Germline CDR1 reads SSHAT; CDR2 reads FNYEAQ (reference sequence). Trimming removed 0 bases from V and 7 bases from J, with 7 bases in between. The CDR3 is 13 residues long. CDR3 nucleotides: TGTGCCAGCAGCTTAGCGGTAGCAAATGAGCAGTTCTTC. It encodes CASSLAVANEQFF.